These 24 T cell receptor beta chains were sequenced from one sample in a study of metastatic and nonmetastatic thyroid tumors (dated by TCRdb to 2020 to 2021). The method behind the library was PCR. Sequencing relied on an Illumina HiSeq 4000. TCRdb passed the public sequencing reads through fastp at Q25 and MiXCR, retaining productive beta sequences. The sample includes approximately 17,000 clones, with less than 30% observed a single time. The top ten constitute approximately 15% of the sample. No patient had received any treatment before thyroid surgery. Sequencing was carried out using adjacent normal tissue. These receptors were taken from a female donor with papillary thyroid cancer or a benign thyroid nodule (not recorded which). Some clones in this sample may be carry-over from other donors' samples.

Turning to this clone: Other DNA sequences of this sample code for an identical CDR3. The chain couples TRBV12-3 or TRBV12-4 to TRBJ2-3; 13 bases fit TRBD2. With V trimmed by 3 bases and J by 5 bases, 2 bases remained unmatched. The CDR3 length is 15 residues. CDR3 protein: CASSFRLAGGDTQYF. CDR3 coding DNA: TGTGCCAGCAGTTTTAGACTAGCGGGAGGAGATACGCAGTATTTT.

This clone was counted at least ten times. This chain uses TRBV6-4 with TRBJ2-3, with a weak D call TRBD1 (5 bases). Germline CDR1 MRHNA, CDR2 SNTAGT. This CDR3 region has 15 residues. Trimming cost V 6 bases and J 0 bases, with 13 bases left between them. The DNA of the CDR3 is TGTGCCAGCAGCAAGACAGCTACTAGCACAGATACGCAGTATTTT. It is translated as CASSKTATSTDTQYF.

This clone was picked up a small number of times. CDR3 DNA: TGTGCCAGCAGCGTAGATAGCTATGGCTACACCTTC. Its protein product is CASSVDSYGYTF. The J gene is TRBJ1-2, the V gene TRBV9; unclear D gene. Trimming removed 0 bases from V and 4 bases from J, with 4 bases in between. CDR3 length: 12 amino acids. Germline loops: CDR1 SGDLS, CDR2 YYNGEE. Full variable domain (outside the CDR3, taken from reference TRBV9 and TRBJ1-2): DSGVTQTPKHLITATGQRVTLRCSPRSGDLSVYWYQQSLDQGLQFLIQYYNGEERAKGNILERFSAQQFPDLHSELNLSSLELGDSALYFCASSVDSYGYTFGSGTRLTVV.

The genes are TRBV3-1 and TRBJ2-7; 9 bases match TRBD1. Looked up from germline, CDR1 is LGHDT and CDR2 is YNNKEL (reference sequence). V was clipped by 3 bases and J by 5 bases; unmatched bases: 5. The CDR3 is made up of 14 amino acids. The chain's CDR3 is CASSQGQGRHEQYF. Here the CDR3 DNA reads TGTGCCAGCAGCCAGGGACAGGGCCGCCACGAGCAGTACTTC.

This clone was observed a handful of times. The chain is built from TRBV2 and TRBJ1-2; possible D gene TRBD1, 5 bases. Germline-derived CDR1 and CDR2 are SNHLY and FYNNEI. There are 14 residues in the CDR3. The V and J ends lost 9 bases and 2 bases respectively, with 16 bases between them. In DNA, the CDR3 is TGTGCCAGACAGGAGAGGGGCTCCAACTATGGCTACACCTTC. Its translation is CARQERGSNYGYTF. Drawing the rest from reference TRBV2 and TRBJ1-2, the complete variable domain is EPEVTQTPSHQVTQMGQEVILRCVPISNHLYFYWYRQILGQKVEFLVSFYNNEISEKSEIFDDQFSVERPDGSNFTLKIRSTKLEDSAMYFCARQERGSNYGYTFGSGTRLTVV.

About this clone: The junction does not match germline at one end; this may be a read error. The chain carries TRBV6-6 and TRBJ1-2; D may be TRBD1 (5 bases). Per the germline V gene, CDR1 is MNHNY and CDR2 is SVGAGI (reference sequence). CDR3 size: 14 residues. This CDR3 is CASSYSGPNYGYTF. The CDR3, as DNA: TGTGCCAGTAGTTACTCGGGACCGAATTATGGCTACACCTTC.

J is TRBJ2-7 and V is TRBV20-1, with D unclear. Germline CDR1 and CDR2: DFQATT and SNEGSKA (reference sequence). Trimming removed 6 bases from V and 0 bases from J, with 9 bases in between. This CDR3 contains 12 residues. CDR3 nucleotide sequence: TGCAGTGCCAATACTGACTCCTACGAGCAGTACTTC. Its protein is CSANTDSYEQYF.

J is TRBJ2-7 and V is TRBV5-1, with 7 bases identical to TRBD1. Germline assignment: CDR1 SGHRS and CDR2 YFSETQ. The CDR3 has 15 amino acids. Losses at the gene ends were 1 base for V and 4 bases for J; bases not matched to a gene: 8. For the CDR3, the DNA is TGCGCCAGCAGCTTGACACAGGGGTGGCGTTACGAGCAGTACTTC. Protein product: CASSLTQGWRYEQYF. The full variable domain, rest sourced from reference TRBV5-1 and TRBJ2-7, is KAGVTQTPRYLIKTRGQQVTLSCSPISGHRSVSWYQQTPGQGLQFLFEYFSETQRNKGNFPGRFSGRQFSNSRSEMNVSTLELGDSALYLCASSLTQGWRYEQYFGPGTRLTVT.

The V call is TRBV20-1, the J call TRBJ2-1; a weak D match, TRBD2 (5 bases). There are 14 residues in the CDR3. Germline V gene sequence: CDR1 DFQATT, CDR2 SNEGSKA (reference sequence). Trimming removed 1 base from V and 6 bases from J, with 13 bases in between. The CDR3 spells CSARVVDWPNEQFF. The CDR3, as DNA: TGCAGTGCTAGAGTTGTGGACTGGCCCAATGAGCAGTTCTTC.

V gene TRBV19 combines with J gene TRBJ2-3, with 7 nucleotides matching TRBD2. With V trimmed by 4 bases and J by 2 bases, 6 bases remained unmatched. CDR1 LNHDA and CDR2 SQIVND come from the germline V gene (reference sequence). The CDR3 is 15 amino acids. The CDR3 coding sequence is TGTGCCAGTAGTAAGCGGGACTCCTACACAGATACGCAGTATTTT. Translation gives CASSKRDSYTDTQYF. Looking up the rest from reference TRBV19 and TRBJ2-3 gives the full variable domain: DGGITQSPKYLFRKEGQNVTLSCEQNLNHDAMYWYRQDPGQGLRLIYYSQIVNDFQKGDIAEGYSVSREKKESFPLTVTSAQKNPTAFYLCASSKRDSYTDTQYFGPGTRLTVL.

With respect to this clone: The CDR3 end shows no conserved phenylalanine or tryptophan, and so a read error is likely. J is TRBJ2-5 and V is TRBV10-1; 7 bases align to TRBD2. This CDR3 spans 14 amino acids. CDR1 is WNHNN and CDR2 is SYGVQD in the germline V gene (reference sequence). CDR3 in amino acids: CASSEFAGEATQYC. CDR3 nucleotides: TGCGCAAGCAGTGAGTTCGCGGGAGAGGCGACCCAGTACTGC.

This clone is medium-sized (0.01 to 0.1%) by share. The CDR3 here is CASSELGGTQYF. In DNA, the CDR3 is TGTGCCAGCAGTGAATTGGGAGGAACCCAGTACTTC. The chain employs TRBV6-1 and TRBJ2-5, with D possibly TRBD2 on 6 matching bases. V was pared by 2 bases and J by 8 bases, with 9 bases between. Looked up from germline, CDR1 is MNHNS and CDR2 is SASEGT. The CDR3 loop spans 12 amino acids.

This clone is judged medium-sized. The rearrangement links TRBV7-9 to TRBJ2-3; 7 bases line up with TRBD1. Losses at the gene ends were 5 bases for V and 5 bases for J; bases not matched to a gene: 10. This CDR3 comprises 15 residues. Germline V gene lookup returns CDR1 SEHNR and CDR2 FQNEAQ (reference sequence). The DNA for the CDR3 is TGTGCCAGCAGCCTCGGGACAGCCTCAGGAGATACGCAGTATTTT. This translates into CASSLGTASGDTQYF.

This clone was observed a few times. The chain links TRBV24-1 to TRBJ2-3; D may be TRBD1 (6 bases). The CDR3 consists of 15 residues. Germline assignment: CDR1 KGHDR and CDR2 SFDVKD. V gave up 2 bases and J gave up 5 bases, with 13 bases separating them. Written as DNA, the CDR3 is TGTGCCACCAGTGATTCTCAGGGGTTCAGAGATACGCAGTATTTT. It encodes CATSDSQGFRDTQYF.

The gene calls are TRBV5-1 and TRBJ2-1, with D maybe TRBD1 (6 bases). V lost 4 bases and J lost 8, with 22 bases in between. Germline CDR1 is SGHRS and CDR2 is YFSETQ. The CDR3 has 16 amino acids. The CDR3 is CASSTEQVARGDEQFF. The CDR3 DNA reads TGCGCCAGCAGCACGGAACAGGTTGCCAGGGGCGATGAGCAGTTCTTC.

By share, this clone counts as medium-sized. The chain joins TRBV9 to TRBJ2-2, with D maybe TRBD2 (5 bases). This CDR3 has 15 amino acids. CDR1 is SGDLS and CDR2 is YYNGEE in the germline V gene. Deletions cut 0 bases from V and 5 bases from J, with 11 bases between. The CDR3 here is CASSVVFGETGELFF. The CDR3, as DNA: TGTGCCAGCAGCGTAGTATTCGGGGAAACCGGGGAGCTGTTTTTT.

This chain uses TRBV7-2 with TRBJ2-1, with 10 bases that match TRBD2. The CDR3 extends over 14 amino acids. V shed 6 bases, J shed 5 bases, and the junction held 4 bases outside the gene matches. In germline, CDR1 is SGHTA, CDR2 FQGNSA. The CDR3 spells CASSILAGNNEQFF. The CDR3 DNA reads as TGTGCCAGCAGTATACTAGCGGGGAACAATGAGCAGTTCTTC.

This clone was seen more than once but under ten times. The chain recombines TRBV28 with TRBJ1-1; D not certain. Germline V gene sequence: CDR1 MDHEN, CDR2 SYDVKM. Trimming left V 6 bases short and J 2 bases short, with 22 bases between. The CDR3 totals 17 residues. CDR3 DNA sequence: TGTGCCAGCAGCCCTAAATGGTACCCAACATATAACACTGAAGCTTTCTTT. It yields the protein CASSPKWYPTYNTEAFF.

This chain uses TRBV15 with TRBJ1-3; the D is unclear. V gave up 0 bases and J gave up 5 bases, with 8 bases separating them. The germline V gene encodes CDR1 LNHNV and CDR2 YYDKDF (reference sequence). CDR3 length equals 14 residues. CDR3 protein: CATSRDRSRNTIYF. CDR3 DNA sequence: TGTGCCACCAGCAGAGATCGGTCTAGAAACACCATATATTTT.

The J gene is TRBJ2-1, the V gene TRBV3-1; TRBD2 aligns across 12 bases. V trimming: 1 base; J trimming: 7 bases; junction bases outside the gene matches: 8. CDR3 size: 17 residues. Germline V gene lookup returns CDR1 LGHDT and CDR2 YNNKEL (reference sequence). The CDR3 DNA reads TGTGCCAGCAGCCAAGCTCTAGCGGGAGGGCCGGGTAATGAGCAGTTCTTC. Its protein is CASSQALAGGPGNEQFF.

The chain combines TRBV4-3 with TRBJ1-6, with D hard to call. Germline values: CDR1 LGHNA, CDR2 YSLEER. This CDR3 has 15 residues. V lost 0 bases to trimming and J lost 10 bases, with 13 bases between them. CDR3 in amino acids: CASSQDSTVGSPLHF. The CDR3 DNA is TGCGCCAGCAGCCAAGATTCGACTGTGGGGTCACCCCTCCACTTT.

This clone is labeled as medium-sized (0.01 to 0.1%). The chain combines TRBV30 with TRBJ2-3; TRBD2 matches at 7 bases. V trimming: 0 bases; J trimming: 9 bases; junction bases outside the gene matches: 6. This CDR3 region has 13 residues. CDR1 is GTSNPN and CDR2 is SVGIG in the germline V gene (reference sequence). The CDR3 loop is CAWSVGAGDTQYF. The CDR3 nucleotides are TGTGCCTGGAGTGTTGGGGCGGGAGACACGCAGTATTTT.

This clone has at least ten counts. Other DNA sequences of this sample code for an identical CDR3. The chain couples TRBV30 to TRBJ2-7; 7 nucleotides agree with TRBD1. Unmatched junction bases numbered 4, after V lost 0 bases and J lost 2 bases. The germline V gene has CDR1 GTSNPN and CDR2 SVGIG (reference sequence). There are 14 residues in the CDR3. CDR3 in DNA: TGTGCCTGGAGTGTTTCCGGGACAGCCTACGAGCAGTACTTC. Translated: CAWSVSGTAYEQYF.

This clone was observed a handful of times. The CDR3 sequence: CASSEGGTYEQYF. The CDR3 region has the DNA TGTGCCAGCAGTGAAGGGGGGACCTACGAGCAGTACTTC. The chain carries TRBV6-1 and TRBJ2-7, with D perhaps being TRBD1 or TRBD2 (5 bases each). Germline CDR1 MNHNS, CDR2 SASEGT. V was cut by 1 base and J by 2 bases, with 6 bases left in between. CDR3 size: 13 residues.